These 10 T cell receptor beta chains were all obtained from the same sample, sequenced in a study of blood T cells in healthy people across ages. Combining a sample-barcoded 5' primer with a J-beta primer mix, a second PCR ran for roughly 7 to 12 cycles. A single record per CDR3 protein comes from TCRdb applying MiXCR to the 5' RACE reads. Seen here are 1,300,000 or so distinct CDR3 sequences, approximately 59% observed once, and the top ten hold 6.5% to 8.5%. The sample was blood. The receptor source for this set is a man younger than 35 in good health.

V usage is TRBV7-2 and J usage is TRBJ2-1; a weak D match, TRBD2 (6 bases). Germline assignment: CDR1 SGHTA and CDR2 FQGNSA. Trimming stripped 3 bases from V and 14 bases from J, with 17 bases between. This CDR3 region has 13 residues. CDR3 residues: CASSLKRDSPEFF. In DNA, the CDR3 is TGTGCCAGCAGCTTGAAAAGGGACTCCCCAGAGTTCTTC.

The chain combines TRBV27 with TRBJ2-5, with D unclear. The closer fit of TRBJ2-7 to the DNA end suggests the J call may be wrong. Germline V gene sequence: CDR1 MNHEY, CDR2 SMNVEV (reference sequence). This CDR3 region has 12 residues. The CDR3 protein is CASDQFPNEQYF. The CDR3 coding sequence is TGTGCCAGCGATCAATTCCCCAACGAGCAGTACTTC.

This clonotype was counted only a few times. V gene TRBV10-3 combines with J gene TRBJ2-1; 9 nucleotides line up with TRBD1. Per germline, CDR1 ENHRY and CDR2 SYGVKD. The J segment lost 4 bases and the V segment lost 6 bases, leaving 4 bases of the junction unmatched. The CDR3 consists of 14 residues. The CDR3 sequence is CAIRAGQGYNEQFF. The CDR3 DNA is TGTGCCATCAGGGCGGGACAGGGTTACAATGAGCAGTTCTTC.

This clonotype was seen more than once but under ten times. CDR3 sequence (DNA): TGTGCCAGCAGCTTAACTCACGGCTACGAGCAGTACTTC. The encoded protein is CASSLTHGYEQYF. The rearrangement uses TRBV7-2 and TRBJ2-7; D call uncertain. In germline, CDR1 is SGHTA, CDR2 FQGNSA. The CDR3 sequence is 13 residues long. The V and J ends lost 2 bases and 3 bases respectively, with 8 bases between them.

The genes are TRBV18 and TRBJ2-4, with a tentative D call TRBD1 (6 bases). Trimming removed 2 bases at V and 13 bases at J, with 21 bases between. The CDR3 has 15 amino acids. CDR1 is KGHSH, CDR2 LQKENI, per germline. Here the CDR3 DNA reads TGTGCCAGCTCACCAGGTGAACAGGGCAGATCGGAGCAGTACTTC. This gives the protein CASSPGEQGRSEQYF.

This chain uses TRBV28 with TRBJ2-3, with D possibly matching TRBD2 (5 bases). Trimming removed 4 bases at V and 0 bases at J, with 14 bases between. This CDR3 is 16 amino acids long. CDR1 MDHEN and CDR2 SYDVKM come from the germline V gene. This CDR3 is CASSSPGIYSTDTQYF. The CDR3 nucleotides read TGTGCCAGCAGTTCCCCCGGGATCTATAGCACAGATACGCAGTATTTT.

DNA for the CDR3: TGCAGTGCTACGACAGGGGTTAACACTGAAGCTTTCTTT. Its protein is CSATTGVNTEAFF. The chain uses TRBV20-1 and TRBJ1-1; 8 bases are a match to TRBD1. Unmatched junction bases numbered 3, after V lost 4 bases and J lost 2 bases. This CDR3 has 13 amino acids. CDR1 is DFQATT and CDR2 is SNEGSKA in the germline V gene (reference sequence).

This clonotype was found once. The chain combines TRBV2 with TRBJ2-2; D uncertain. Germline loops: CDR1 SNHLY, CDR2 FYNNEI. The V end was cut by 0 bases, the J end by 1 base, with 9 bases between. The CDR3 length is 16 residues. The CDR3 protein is CASSEAGTLNTGELFF. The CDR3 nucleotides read TGTGCCAGCAGTGAAGCGGGCACTCTGAACACCGGGGAGCTGTTTTTT.

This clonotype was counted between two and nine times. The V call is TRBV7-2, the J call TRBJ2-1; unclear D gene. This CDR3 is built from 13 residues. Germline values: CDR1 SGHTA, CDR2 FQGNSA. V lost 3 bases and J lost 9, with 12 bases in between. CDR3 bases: TGTGCCAGCAGCTTGATCGGCGGTTTTGAGCAGTTCTTC. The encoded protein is CASSLIGGFEQFF.

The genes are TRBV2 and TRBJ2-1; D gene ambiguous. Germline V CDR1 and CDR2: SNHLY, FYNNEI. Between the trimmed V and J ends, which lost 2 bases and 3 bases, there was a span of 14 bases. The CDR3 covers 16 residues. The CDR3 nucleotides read TGTGCCAGCAGTGAAATGGGTGGTCGCCGCTACAATGAGCAGTTCTTC. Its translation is CASSEMGGRRYNEQFF.